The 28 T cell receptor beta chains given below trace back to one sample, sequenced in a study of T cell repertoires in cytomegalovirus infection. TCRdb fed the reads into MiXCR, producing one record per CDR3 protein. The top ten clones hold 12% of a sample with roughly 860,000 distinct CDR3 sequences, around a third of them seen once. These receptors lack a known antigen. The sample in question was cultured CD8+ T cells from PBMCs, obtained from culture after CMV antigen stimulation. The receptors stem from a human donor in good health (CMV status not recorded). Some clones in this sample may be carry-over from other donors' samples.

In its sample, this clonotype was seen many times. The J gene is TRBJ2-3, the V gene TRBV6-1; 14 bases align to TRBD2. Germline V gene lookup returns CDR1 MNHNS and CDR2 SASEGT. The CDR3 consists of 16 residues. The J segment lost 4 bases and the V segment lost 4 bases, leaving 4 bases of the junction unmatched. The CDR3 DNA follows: TGTGCCAGCAGTGGGACTAGCGGGGGGATTGCAGATACGCAGTATTTT. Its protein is CASSGTSGGIADTQYF.

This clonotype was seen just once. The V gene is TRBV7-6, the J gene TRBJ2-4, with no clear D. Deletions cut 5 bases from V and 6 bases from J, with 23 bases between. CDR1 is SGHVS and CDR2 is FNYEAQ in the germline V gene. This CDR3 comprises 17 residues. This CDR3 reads CASSLRLGNPERNIQYF. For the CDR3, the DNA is TGTGCCAGCAGCCTCCGGTTGGGCAACCCGGAGAGAAACATTCAGTACTTC.

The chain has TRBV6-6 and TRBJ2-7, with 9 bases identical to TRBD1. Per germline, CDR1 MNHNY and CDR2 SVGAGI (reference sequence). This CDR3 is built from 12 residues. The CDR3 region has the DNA TGTGCCAGCAGTCGGGACAGGGCTCCGCAGTGCGTC. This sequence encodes CASSRDRAPQCV.

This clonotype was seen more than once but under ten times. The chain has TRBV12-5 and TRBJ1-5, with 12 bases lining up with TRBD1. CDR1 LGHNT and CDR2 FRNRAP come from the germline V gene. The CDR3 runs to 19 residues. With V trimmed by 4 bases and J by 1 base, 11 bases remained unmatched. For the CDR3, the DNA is TGTGCTAGTGGTTCGCCTCCGGGACAGGGGGCGAAGAGCAATCAGCCCCAGCATTTT. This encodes CASGSPPGQGAKSNQPQHF.

This chain's CDR3 is CASSPKDTNNEQFF. DNA for the CDR3: TGTGCCAGCAGCCCCAAGGACACGAACAATGAGCAGTTCTTC. The chain couples TRBV7-9 to TRBJ2-1; TRBD1 is a possible D gene (5 bases). CDR3 length equals 14 residues. Trimming removed 5 bases at V and 5 bases at J, with 13 bases between. Germline V lookup: CDR1 SEHNR, CDR2 FQNEAQ (reference sequence).

The chain's CDR3 is CASSLSSGLKFSNQPQHF. In nucleotides, the CDR3 is TGTGCCAGCAGCTTAAGCTCGGGACTGAAGTTTAGCAATCAGCCCCAGCATTTT. This rearrangement joins TRBV7-6 to TRBJ1-5; weak D call: TRBD1 (5 bases). This CDR3 region has 18 residues. Looked up from germline, CDR1 is SGHVS and CDR2 is FNYEAQ. Between the trimmed V and J ends, which lost 2 bases and 0 bases, there was a span of 17 bases.

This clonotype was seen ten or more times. Here the CDR3 reads CASSVSGGLYNEQFF. In DNA, the CDR3 is TGTGCCAGCAGCGTTAGCGGGGGGCTATACAATGAGCAGTTCTTC. The rearrangement joins TRBV7-8 to TRBJ2-1; 10 nucleotides line up with TRBD2. The CDR3 covers 15 residues. Unmatched junction bases numbered 5, after V lost 5 bases and J lost 4 bases. CDR1 SGHVS and CDR2 FQNEAQ come from the germline V gene.

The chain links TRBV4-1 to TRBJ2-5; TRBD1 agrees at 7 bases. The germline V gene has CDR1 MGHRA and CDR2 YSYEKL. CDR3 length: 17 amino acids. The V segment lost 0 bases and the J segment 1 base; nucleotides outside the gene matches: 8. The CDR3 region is CASSQEKGTVLQETQYF. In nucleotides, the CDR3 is TGCGCCAGCAGCCAAGAAAAGGGGACAGTGCTCCAAGAGACCCAGTACTTC.

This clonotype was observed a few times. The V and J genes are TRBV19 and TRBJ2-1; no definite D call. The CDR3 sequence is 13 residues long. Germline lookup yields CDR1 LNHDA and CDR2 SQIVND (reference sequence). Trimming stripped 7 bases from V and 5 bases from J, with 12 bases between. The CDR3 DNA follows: TGTGCCAGTACTCTTTCGTTGAACAATGAGCAGTTCTTC. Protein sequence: CASTLSLNNEQFF.

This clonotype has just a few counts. CDR3 in amino acids: CASTSDTSDNSPLHF. Written as DNA, the CDR3 is TGTGCCAGCACTTCAGACACCTCAGATAATTCACCCCTCCACTTT. The genes are TRBV6-5 and TRBJ1-6; unclear D gene. Trimming took 7 bases from V and 5 from J, leaving 15 bases between them. The germline CDR1 and CDR2 sequences are MNHEY and SVGAGI. The CDR3 has 15 amino acids.

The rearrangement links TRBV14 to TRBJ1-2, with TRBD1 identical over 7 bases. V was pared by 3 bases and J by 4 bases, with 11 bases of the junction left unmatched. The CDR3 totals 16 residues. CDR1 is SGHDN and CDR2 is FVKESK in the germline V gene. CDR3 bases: TGTGCCAGCAGCCATGGCGGGACAGCCTTATTCTATGGCTACACCTTC. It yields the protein CASSHGGTALFYGYTF.

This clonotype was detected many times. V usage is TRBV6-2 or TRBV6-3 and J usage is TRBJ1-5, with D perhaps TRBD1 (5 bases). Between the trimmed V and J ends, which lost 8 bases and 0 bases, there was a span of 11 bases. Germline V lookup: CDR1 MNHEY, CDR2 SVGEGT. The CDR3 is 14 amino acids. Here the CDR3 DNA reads TGTGCCAGCTGGGGCGGGTATAGCAATCAGCCCCAGCATTTT. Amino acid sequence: CASWGGYSNQPQHF.

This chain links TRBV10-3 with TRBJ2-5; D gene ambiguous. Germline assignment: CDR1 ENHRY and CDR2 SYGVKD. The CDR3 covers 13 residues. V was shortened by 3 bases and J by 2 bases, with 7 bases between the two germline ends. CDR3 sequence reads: CAISDNWQETQYF. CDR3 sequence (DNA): TGTGCCATCAGTGACAACTGGCAAGAGACCCAGTACTTC.

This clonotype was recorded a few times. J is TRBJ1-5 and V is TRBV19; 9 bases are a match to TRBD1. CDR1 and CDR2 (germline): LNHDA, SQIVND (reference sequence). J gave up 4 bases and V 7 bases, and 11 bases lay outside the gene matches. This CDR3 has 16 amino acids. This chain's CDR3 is CASISGQGPPNQPQHF. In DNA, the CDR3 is TGTGCCAGTATTTCTGGACAGGGGCCTCCTAATCAGCCCCAGCATTTT.

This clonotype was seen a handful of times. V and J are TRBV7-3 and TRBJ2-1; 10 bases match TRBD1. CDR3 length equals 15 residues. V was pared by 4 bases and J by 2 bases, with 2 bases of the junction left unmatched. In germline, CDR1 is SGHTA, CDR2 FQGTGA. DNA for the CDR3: TGTGCCAGCAGCTGGGACAGGGGCACCTACAATGAGCAGTTCTTC. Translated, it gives CASSWDRGTYNEQFF.

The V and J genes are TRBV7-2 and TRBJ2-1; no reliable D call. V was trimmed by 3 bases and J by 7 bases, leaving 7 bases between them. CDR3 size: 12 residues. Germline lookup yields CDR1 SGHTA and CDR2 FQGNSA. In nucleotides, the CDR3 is TGTGCCAGCAGCTTCGACTGGAATGAGCAGTTCTTC. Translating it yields CASSFDWNEQFF.

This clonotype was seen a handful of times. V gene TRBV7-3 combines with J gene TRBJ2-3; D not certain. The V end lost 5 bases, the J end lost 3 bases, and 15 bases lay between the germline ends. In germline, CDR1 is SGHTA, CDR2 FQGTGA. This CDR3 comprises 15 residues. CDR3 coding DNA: TGTGCCAGCAGCCCAGGTCAGATTCGTACAGATACGCAGTATTTT. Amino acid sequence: CASSPGQIRTDTQYF.

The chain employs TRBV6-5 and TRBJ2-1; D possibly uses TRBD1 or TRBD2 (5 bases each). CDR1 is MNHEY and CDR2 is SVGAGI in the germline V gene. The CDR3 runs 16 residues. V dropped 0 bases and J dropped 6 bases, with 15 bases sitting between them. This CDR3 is CASSYSGTADRNEQFF. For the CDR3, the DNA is TGTGCCAGCAGTTACTCTGGGACGGCCGACCGCAATGAGCAGTTCTTC.

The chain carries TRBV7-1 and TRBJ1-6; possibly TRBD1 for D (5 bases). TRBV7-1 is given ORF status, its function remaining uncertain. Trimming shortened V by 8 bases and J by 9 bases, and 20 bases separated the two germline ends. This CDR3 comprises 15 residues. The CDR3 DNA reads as TGTGCCAGCGGAGGATTTCAGGGAGGTGGTTCACCCCTCCACTTT. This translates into CASGGFQGGGSPLHF.

The CDR3 sequence is CASSYSGSESYEQYF. CDR3 in DNA: TGTGCCAGCAGTTACTCGGGCAGTGAATCCTACGAGCAGTACTTC. The genes are TRBV6-6 and TRBJ2-7; D not certain. This CDR3 has 15 residues. Trimming stripped 0 bases from V and 1 base from J, with 10 bases between. Germline V gives CDR1 MNHNY, CDR2 SVGAGI (reference sequence).

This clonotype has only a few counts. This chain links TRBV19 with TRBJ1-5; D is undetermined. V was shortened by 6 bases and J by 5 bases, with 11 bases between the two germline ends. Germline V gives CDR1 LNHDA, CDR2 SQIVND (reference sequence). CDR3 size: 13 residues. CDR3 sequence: CASSLKSDQPQHF. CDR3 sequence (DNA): TGTGCCAGTAGCCTCAAGTCAGATCAGCCCCAGCATTTT.

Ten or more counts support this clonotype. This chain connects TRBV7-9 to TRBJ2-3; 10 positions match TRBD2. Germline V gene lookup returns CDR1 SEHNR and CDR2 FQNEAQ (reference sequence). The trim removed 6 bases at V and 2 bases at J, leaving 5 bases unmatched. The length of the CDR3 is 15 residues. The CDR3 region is CASSPLAGATDTQYF. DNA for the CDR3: TGTGCCAGCAGTCCTCTAGCGGGGGCCACAGATACGCAGTATTTT.

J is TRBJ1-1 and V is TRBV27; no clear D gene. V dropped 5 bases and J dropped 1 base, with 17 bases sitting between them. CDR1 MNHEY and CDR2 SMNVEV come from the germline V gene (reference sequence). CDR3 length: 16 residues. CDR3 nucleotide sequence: TGTGCCAGCAGTCTTTCTTCGACTTATCGGAACACTGAAGCTTTCTTT. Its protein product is CASSLSSTYRNTEAFF.

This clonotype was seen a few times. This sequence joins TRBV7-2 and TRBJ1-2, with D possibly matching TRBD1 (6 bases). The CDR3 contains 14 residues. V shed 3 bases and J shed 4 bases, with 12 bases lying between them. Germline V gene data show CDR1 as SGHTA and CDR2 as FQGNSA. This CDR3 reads CASSLDWGPYGYTF. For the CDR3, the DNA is TGTGCCAGCAGCTTGGACTGGGGGCCCTATGGCTACACCTTC.

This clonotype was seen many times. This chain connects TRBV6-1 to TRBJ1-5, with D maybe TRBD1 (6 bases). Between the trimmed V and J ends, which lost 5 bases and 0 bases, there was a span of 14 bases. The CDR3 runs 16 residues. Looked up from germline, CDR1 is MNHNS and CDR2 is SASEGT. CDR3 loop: CASSLKGQYSNQPQHF. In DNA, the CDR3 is TGTGCCAGCAGTCTAAAAGGACAGTATAGCAATCAGCCCCAGCATTTT.

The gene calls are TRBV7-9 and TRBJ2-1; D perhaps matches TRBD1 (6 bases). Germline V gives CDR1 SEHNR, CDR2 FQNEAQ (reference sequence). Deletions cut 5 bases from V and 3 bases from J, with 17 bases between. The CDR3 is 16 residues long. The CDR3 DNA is TGTGCCAGCAGCGAAGGAAACAGGGCGGTCTACAATGAGCAGTTCTTC. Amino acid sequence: CASSEGNRAVYNEQFF.

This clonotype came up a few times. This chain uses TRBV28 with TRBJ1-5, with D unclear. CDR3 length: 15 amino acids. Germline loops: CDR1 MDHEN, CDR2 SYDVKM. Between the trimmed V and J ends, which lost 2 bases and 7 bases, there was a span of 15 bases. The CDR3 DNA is TGTGCCAGCAGTTTACTCCGGGATACTGGGCAGCCCCAGCATTTT. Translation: CASSLLRDTGQPQHF.

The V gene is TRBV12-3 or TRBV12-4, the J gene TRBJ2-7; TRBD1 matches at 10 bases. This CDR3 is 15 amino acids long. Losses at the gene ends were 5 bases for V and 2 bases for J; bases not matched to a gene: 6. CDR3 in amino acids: CASSVGDRGPYEQYF. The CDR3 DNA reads TGTGCCAGCAGTGTCGGGGACAGGGGTCCCTACGAGCAGTACTTC.